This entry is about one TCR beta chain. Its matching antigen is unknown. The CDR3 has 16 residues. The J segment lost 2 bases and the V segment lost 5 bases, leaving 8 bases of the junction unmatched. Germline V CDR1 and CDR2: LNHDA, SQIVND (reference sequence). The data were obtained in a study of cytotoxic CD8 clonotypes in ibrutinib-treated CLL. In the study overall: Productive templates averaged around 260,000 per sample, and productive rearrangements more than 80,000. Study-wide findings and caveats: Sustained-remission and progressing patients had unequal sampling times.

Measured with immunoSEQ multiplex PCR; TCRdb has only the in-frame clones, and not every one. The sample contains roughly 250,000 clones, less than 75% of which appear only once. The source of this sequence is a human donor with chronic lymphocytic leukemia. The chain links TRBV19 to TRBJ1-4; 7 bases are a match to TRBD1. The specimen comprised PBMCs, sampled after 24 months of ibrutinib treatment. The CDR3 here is CASSVTSGGTNEKLFF. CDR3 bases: TGTGCCAGTAGTGTCACATCAGGGGGGACTAATGAAAAACTGTTTTTT.